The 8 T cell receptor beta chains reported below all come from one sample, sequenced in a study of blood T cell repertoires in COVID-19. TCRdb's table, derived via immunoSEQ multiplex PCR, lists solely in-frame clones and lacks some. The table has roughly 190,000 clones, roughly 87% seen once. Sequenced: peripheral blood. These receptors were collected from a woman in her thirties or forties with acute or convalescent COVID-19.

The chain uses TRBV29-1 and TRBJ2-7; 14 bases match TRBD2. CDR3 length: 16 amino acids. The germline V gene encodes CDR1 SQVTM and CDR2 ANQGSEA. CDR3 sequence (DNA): TGCAGTATAGGGGGACTAGCGGGAGCCACGTACTACGAGCAGTACTTC. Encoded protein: CSIGGLAGATYYEQYF.

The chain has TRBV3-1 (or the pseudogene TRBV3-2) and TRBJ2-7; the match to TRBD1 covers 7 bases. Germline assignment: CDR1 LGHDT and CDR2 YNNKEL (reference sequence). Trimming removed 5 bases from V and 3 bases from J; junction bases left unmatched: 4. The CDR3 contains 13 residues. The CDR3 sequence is CASSSGQNYEQYF. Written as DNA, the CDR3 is TGTGCCAGCAGCTCGGGACAGAACTACGAGCAGTACTTC.

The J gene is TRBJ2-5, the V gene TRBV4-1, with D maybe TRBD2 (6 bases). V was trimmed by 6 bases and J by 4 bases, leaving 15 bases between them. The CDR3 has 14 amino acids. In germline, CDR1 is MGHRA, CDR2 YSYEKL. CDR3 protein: CASSFREVVETQYF. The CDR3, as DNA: TGCGCCAGCAGTTTCAGGGAGGTCGTAGAGACCCAGTACTTC.

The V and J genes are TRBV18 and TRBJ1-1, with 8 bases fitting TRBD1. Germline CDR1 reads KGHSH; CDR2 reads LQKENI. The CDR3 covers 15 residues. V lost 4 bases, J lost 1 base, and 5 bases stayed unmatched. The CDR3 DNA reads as TGTGCCAGCTCACAAGTAGGACAGGGGAACACTGAAGCTTTCTTT. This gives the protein CASSQVGQGNTEAFF.

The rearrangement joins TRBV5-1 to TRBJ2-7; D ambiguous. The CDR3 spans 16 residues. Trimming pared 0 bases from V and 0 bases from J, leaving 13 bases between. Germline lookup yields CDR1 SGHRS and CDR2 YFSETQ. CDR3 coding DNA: TGCGCCAGCAGCTTGGATCCCCCGGAGATCTCCTACGAGCAGTACTTC. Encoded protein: CASSLDPPEISYEQYF.

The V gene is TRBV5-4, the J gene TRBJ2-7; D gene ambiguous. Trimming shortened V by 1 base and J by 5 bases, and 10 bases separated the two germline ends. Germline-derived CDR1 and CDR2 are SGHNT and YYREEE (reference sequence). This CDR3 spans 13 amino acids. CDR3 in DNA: TGTGCCAGCAGCTTGTCCAACCAGGACGAGCAGTACTTC. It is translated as CASSLSNQDEQYF.

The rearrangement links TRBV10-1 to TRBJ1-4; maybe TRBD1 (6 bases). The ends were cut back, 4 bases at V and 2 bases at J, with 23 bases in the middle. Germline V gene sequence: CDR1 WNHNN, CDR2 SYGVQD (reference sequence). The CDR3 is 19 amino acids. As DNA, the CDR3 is TGCGCCAGCAGTGGGAAGGGACAATTTTCCTTTGGGACTAATGAAAAACTGTTTTTT. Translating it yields CASSGKGQFSFGTNEKLFF.

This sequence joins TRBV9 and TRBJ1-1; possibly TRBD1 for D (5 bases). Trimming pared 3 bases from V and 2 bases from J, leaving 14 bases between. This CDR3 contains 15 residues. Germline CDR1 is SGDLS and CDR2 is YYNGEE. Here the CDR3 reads CASSGDRQKNTEAFF. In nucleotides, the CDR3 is TGTGCCAGCAGCGGAGACAGACAAAAAAACACTGAAGCTTTCTTT.